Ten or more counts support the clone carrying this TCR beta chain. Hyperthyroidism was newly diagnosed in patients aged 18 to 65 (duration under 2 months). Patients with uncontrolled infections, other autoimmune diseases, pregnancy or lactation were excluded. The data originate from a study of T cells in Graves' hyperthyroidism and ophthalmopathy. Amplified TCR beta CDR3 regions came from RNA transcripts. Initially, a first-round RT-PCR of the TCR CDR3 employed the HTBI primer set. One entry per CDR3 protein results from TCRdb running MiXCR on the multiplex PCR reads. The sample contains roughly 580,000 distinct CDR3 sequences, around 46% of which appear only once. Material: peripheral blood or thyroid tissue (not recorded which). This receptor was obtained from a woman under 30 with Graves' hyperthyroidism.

CDR3 DNA sequence: TGTGCCAGCAAGGGACAGGGTTCACCCCTCCACTTT. This encodes CASKGQGSPLHF. The chain employs TRBV2 and TRBJ1-6; 9 nucleotides line up with TRBD1. The germline V gene encodes CDR1 SNHLY and CDR2 FYNNEI. The CDR3 contains 12 residues. J was trimmed by 9 bases and V by 7 bases; bases with no gene match: 1.